This passage covers 25 T cell receptor beta chains from one sample sequenced in a study of blood T cell repertoires in COVID-19 (dated by TCRdb to 2020 to 2022). Libraries were prepared through the immunoSEQ multiplex PCR assay. This is the immuneACCESS table as TCRdb keeps it, with only in-frame sequences that have V and J called. A part of the clones is gone; compared with another copy, unresolved V genes explain less than half, and the rest is unexplained. The sample data list under 40,000 clones, and over 80% of these were observed just once. The top ten clonotypes cover over 9% of the sample. Sequenced sample: peripheral blood. These receptors all stem from a man at least 80 years old with active COVID-19.

This rearrangement joins TRBV29-1 to TRBJ2-1, with D possibly matching TRBD1 (5 bases). V dropped 8 bases and J dropped 0 bases, with 17 bases sitting between them. Per the germline V gene, CDR1 is SQVTM and CDR2 is ANQGSEA. This CDR3 comprises 15 residues. The CDR3 sequence: CSSAGPFSSYNEQFF. The CDR3 region has the DNA TGCAGCTCAGCAGGGCCTTTCTCCTCCTACAATGAGCAGTTCTTC.

The chain recombines TRBV11-3 with TRBJ2-1; 10 positions agree with TRBD2. This CDR3 contains 16 residues. CDR1 is SGHNT, CDR2 YENEEA, per germline. Unmatched junction bases numbered 4, after V lost 0 bases and J lost 5 bases. As DNA, the CDR3 is TGTGCCAGCAGCTTAGAGGTAGCGGGAGGAAACAATGAGCAGTTCTTC. Amino acid sequence: CASSLEVAGGNNEQFF.

The chain links TRBV2 to TRBJ1-5; the D is unclear. From germline, CDR1 is SNHLY and CDR2 FYNNEI. This CDR3 is 12 amino acids long. V was cut by 3 bases and J by 9 bases, with 9 bases left in between. The CDR3 DNA follows: TGTGCCAGCAGTGACAATGGAGGGCCCCAGCATTTT. This gives the protein CASSDNGGPQHF.

The CDR3 here is CASSLSRQGSSPLHF. The CDR3, as DNA: TGTGCCAGCAGTTTATCTCGGCAGGGGAGCTCACCCCTCCACTTT. The chain links TRBV27 to TRBJ1-6, with D possibly TRBD1 on 6 matching bases. Trimming left V 0 bases short and J 10 bases short, with 13 bases between. This CDR3 has 15 amino acids. Germline V CDR1 and CDR2: MNHEY, SMNVEV (reference sequence).

The gene calls are TRBV27 and TRBJ1-1; D may be TRBD1 (5 bases). V was clipped by 3 bases and J by 1 base, with 12 bases between them. This CDR3 comprises 15 residues. Germline loops: CDR1 MNHEY, CDR2 SMNVEV (reference sequence). The CDR3 coding sequence is TGTGCCAGCAGTTTGCTTGCGGGGACGAACACTGAAGCTTTCTTT. Translating it yields CASSLLAGTNTEAFF.

The genes are TRBV10-3 and TRBJ2-3; TRBD1 might be the D (5 bases). The V gene's germline CDR1 is ENHRY and CDR2 SYGVKD. The CDR3 is 14 amino acids. Trimming left V 8 bases short and J 1 base short, with 13 bases between. CDR3: CAIGWGGRTDTQYF. The CDR3 DNA sequence: TGTGCCATCGGATGGGGCGGCCGCACAGATACGCAGTATTTT.

The chain recombines TRBV30 with TRBJ1-1; D is possibly TRBD1 (6 bases). Germline V gene data show CDR1 as GTSNPN and CDR2 as SVGIG (reference sequence). With 2 bases removed from V and 11 bases from J, the gap between germline ends came to 21 bases. This CDR3 is 14 amino acids long. The CDR3 region is CAWSYTPRGGEAFF. DNA of the CDR3: TGTGCCTGGAGTTACACCCCCAGGGGCGGTGAGGCTTTCTTT. The full variable domain, rest sourced from reference TRBV30 and TRBJ1-1, is SQTIHQWPATLVQPVGSPLSLECTVEGTSNPNLYWYRQAAGRGLQLLFYSVGIGQISSEVPQNLSASRPQDRQFILSSKKLLLSDSGFYLCAWSYTPRGGEAFFGQGTRLTVV.

The chain carries TRBV5-1 and TRBJ2-7, with TRBD1 matching 11 bases. V was pared by 6 bases and J by 6 bases, with 11 bases of the junction left unmatched. CDR1 and CDR2 (germline): SGHRS, YFSETQ. The CDR3 extends over 15 amino acids. In DNA, the CDR3 is TGCGCCAGCACAACTGGCGGGACAGGGGGTAGCGAGCAGTACTTC. Its translation: CASTTGGTGGSEQYF.

V and J are TRBV3-1 (or the pseudogene TRBV3-2) and TRBJ2-4; TRBD2 might be the D (6 bases). The V end was cut by 1 base, the J end by 1 base, with 14 bases between. This CDR3 comprises 17 residues. Germline values: CDR1 LGHDT, CDR2 YNNKEL (reference sequence). CDR3 DNA: TGTGCCAGCAGCCAAGTGAAGGGGAGGTTGGCCAAAAACATTCAGTACTTC. Translation: CASSQVKGRLAKNIQYF.

J is TRBJ2-7 and V is TRBV6-5, with 11 bases that match TRBD2. The CDR3 sequence is 15 residues long. The germline gives CDR1 MNHEY, CDR2 SVGAGI. Trimming removed 7 bases from V and 6 bases from J; junction bases left unmatched: 11. CDR3 protein: CASTAVAGGFSEQYF. In DNA, the CDR3 is TGTGCCAGCACTGCGGTAGCGGGAGGGTTTTCCGAGCAGTACTTC.

This CDR3 is CSVEVGDYDTQETQYF. As DNA, the CDR3 is TGCAGCGTTGAAGTGGGGGACTATGATACCCAAGAGACCCAGTACTTC. This chain joins TRBV29-1 and TRBJ2-5, with TRBD2 matching 7 bases. Germline-derived CDR1 and CDR2 are SQVTM and ANQGSEA. The CDR3 length is 16 residues. After removal of 1 base from V and 1 base from J, the junction contained 9 bases not matched to a gene.

The J gene is TRBJ2-3, the V gene TRBV19, with 7 positions matching TRBD2. Germline CDR1 is LNHDA and CDR2 is SQIVND (reference sequence). With V trimmed by 4 bases and J by 2 bases, 6 bases remained unmatched. CDR3 length: 15 residues. CDR3 sequence: CASSTTSSPTDTQYF. DNA for the CDR3: TGTGCCAGTAGTACGACTAGCTCCCCCACAGATACGCAGTATTTT.

This clone was observed once. The chain has TRBV6-6 and TRBJ2-7, with D possibly being TRBD2 (5 bases). Germline loops: CDR1 MNHNY, CDR2 SVGAGI (reference sequence). Trimming removed 4 bases at V and 0 bases at J, with 13 bases between. The CDR3 is 15 residues long. CDR3 amino acids: CASSSSQRSSYEQYF. CDR3 DNA sequence: TGTGCCAGCAGTTCCTCTCAGCGGAGCTCCTACGAGCAGTACTTC.

This clone was seen a few times. The genes are TRBV7-9 and TRBJ1-2, with 7 bases fitting TRBD1. The V gene's germline CDR1 is SEHNR and CDR2 FQNEAQ (reference sequence). The CDR3 contains 16 residues. Trimming took 5 bases from V and 8 from J; bases not matched to a gene: 17. The CDR3 DNA reads as TGTGCCAGCAGCCATGGGGACGACAGGGTACGAGGAGGCTACACCTTC. Amino acids: CASSHGDDRVRGGYTF.

The chain links TRBV6-2 or TRBV6-3 to TRBJ2-5; a possible D gene is TRBD1 (6 bases). Trimming took off 4 bases at V and 7 bases at J, with 10 bases between the two ends. Germline V gives CDR1 MNHEY, CDR2 SVGEGT. CDR3 length: 12 amino acids. CDR3 loop: CASSWGPGTQYF. CDR3 in DNA: TGTGCCAGCAGTTGGGGGCCGGGGACCCAGTACTTC.

The chain joins TRBV9 to TRBJ2-1; D uncertain. Trimming removed 2 bases from V and 8 bases from J, with 8 bases in between. Per the germline V gene, CDR1 is SGDLS and CDR2 is YYNGEE. This CDR3 is built from 12 residues. The CDR3 nucleotides read TGTGCCAGCAGCGTGAAAACGGATGAGCAGTTCTTC. Its protein is CASSVKTDEQFF. Combining the CDR3 with reference TRBV9 and TRBJ2-1 gives the whole variable domain DSGVTQTPKHLITATGQRVTLRCSPRSGDLSVYWYQQSLDQGLQFLIQYYNGEERAKGNILERFSAQQFPDLHSELNLSSLELGDSALYFCASSVKTDEQFFGPGTRLTVL.

The chain couples TRBV3-1 (or the pseudogene TRBV3-2) to TRBJ1-5; no clear D gene. V dropped 0 bases and J dropped 0 bases, with 6 bases sitting between them. The CDR3 runs to 15 residues. Per germline, CDR1 LGHDT and CDR2 YNNKEL (reference sequence). The CDR3 region is CASSQDLYSNQPQHF. DNA for the CDR3: TGTGCCAGCAGCCAAGACCTGTATAGCAATCAGCCCCAGCATTTT.

J is TRBJ1-3 and V is TRBV5-4, with D unclear. This CDR3 has 16 amino acids. The ends were cut back, 3 bases at V and 0 bases at J, with 13 bases in the middle. Germline CDR1 reads SGHNT; CDR2 reads YYREEE (reference sequence). The CDR3 DNA follows: TGTGCCAGCAGCTCAGCTGACCGACACTCTGGAAACACCATATATTTT. Translating gives CASSSADRHSGNTIYF.

The V and J genes are TRBV7-2 and TRBJ2-1; TRBD2 might be the D (5 bases). The CDR3 has 13 residues. The germline V gene has CDR1 SGHTA and CDR2 FQGNSA. V was clipped by 2 bases and J by 6 bases, with 8 bases between them. The CDR3 loop reads CASSLPGINEQFF. The CDR3 bases are TGTGCCAGCAGCTTACCGGGGATCAATGAGCAGTTCTTC.

V and J are TRBV7-2 and TRBJ2-7; D may be TRBD1 (5 bases). Germline values: CDR1 SGHTA, CDR2 FQGNSA. V lost 0 bases and J lost 5, with 8 bases in between. This CDR3 spans 13 amino acids. As DNA, the CDR3 is TGTGCCAGCAGCTTAGCCAGGGTCGACGAGCAGTACTTC. Amino acid sequence: CASSLARVDEQYF.

The J gene is TRBJ2-1, the V gene TRBV7-9; a weak D match, TRBD2 (6 bases). V was trimmed by 10 bases and J by 0 bases, leaving 13 bases between them. This CDR3 has 14 amino acids. Germline CDR1 SEHNR, CDR2 FQNEAQ (reference sequence). In nucleotides, the CDR3 is TGTGCCACCTCCCGGGGGAGCTCCTACAATGAGCAGTTCTTC. Its protein is CATSRGSSYNEQFF.

For this clone: The sample carries other DNA sequences with the same CDR3. The CDR3 spells CASSLSLRESAYEQYF. The CDR3 coding sequence is TGTGCCAGCAGCTTAAGTTTGCGGGAGTCTGCCTACGAGCAGTACTTC. This chain connects TRBV7-2 to TRBJ2-7; 7 nucleotides match TRBD2. The V and J ends lost 2 bases and 2 bases, in that order; junction bases with no gene match: 9. CDR1 SGHTA and CDR2 FQGNSA come from the germline V gene. CDR3 length: 16 amino acids.

The V call is TRBV5-1, the J call TRBJ2-3, with a possible D match to TRBD1 (6 bases). V lost 0 bases and J lost 2, with 10 bases in between. The CDR3 length is 15 residues. Germline V gives CDR1 SGHRS, CDR2 YFSETQ. CDR3 DNA sequence: TGCGCCAGCAGCTTGGCAGGGGTGGCCACAGATACGCAGTATTTT. Protein product: CASSLAGVATDTQYF.

This clone has just one count. The chain employs TRBV7-4 and TRBJ2-7, with D perhaps TRBD2 (7 bases). V dropped 1 base and J dropped 3 bases, with 16 bases sitting between them. The germline gives CDR1 SGHVT, CDR2 SQSDAQ. The CDR3 runs to 16 residues. CDR3 DNA: TGTGCCAGCAGCTTAGAGAGGGGGGGCCCCCACTACGAGCAGTACTTC. It codes for CASSLERGGPHYEQYF.

This clone was found once. V and J are TRBV10-3 and TRBJ2-7; 10 bases map to TRBD1. V dropped 0 bases and J dropped 7; count of bases not matched to a gene: 24. Germline V gene sequence: CDR1 ENHRY, CDR2 SYGVKD. This CDR3 contains 21 residues. The DNA for the CDR3 is TGTGCCATCAGTGAGTCGGGTTTGGCACGGGGTACGACAGGGGGCTTCGGGGAGCAGTACTTC. Translating it yields CAISESGLARGTTGGFGEQYF.